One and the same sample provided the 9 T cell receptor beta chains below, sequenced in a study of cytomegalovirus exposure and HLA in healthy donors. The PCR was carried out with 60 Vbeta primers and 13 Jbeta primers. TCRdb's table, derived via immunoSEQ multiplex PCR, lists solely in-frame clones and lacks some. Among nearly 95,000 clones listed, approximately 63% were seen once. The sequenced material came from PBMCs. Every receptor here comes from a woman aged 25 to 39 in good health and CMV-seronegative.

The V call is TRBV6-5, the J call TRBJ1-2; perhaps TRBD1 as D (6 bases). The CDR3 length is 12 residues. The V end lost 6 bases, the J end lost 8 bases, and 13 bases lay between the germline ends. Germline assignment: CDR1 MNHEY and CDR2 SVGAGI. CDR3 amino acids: CASSRTGIGYTF. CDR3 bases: TGTGCCAGCAGCCGAACAGGGATCGGCTACACCTTC.

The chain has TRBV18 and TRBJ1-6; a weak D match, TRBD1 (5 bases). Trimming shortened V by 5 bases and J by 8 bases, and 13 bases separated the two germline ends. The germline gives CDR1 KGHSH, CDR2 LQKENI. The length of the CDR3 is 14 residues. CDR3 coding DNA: TGTGCCAGCTCATCGGAGGGGAACGATTCACCCCTCCACTTT. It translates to CASSSEGNDSPLHF.

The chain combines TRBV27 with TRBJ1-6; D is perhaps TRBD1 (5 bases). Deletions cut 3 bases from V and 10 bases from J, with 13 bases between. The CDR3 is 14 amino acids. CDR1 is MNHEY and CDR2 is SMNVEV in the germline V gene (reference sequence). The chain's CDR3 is CASSFRQGRSPLHF. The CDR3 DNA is TGTGCCAGCAGTTTTCGGCAGGGAAGGTCACCCCTCCACTTT.

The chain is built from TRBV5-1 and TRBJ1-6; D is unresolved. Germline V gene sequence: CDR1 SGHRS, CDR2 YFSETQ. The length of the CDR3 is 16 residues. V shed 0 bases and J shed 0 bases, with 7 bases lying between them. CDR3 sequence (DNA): TGCGCCAGCAGCTTGGGTCCGAGCTCCTATAATTCACCCCTCCACTTT. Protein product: CASSLGPSSYNSPLHF.

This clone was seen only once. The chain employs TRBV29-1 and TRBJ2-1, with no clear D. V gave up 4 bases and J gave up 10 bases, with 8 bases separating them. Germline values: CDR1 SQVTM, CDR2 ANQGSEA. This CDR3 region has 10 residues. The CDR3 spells CSVAFGEQFF. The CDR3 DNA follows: TGCAGCGTTGCTTTCGGGGAGCAGTTCTTC.

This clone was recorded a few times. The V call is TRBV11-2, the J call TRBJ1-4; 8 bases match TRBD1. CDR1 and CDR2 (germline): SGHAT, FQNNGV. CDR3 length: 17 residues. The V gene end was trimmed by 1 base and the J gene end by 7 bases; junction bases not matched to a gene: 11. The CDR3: CASSLAPDRDPLEKLFF. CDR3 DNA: TGTGCCAGCAGCTTAGCCCCGGACAGGGACCCTCTTGAAAAACTGTTTTTT.

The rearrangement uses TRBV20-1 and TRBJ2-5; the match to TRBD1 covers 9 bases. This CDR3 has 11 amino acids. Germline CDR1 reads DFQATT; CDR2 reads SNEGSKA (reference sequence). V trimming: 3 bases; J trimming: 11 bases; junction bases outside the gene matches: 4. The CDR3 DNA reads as TGCAGTGCTAGGGAAGGGACAGGGCAGTACTTC. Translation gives CSAREGTGQYF.

As DNA, the CDR3 is TGTGCCAGCAGCTTATACCAGGGCGGTAGCACAGATACGCAGTATTTT. It encodes CASSLYQGGSTDTQYF. The J gene is TRBJ2-3, the V gene TRBV11-2, with D possibly being TRBD1 (5 bases). The CDR3 length is 16 residues. The V gene's germline CDR1 is SGHAT and CDR2 FQNNGV. With 2 bases removed from V and 0 bases from J, the gap between germline ends came to 12 bases. The entire variable domain, with the rest obtained from reference TRBV11-2 and TRBJ2-3, is as follows: EAGVAQSPRYKIIEKRQSVAFWCNPISGHATLYWYQQILGQGPKLLIQFQNNGVVDDSQLPKDRFSAERLKGVDSTLKIQPAKLEDSAVYLCASSLYQGGSTDTQYFGPGTRLTVL.

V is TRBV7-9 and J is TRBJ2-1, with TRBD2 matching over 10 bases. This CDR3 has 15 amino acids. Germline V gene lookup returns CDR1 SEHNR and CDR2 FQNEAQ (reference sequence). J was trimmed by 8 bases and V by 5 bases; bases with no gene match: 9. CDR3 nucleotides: TGTGCCAGCAGCGAATCTAGCGGGAGTGATGATGAGCAGTTCTTC. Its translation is CASSESSGSDDEQFF.